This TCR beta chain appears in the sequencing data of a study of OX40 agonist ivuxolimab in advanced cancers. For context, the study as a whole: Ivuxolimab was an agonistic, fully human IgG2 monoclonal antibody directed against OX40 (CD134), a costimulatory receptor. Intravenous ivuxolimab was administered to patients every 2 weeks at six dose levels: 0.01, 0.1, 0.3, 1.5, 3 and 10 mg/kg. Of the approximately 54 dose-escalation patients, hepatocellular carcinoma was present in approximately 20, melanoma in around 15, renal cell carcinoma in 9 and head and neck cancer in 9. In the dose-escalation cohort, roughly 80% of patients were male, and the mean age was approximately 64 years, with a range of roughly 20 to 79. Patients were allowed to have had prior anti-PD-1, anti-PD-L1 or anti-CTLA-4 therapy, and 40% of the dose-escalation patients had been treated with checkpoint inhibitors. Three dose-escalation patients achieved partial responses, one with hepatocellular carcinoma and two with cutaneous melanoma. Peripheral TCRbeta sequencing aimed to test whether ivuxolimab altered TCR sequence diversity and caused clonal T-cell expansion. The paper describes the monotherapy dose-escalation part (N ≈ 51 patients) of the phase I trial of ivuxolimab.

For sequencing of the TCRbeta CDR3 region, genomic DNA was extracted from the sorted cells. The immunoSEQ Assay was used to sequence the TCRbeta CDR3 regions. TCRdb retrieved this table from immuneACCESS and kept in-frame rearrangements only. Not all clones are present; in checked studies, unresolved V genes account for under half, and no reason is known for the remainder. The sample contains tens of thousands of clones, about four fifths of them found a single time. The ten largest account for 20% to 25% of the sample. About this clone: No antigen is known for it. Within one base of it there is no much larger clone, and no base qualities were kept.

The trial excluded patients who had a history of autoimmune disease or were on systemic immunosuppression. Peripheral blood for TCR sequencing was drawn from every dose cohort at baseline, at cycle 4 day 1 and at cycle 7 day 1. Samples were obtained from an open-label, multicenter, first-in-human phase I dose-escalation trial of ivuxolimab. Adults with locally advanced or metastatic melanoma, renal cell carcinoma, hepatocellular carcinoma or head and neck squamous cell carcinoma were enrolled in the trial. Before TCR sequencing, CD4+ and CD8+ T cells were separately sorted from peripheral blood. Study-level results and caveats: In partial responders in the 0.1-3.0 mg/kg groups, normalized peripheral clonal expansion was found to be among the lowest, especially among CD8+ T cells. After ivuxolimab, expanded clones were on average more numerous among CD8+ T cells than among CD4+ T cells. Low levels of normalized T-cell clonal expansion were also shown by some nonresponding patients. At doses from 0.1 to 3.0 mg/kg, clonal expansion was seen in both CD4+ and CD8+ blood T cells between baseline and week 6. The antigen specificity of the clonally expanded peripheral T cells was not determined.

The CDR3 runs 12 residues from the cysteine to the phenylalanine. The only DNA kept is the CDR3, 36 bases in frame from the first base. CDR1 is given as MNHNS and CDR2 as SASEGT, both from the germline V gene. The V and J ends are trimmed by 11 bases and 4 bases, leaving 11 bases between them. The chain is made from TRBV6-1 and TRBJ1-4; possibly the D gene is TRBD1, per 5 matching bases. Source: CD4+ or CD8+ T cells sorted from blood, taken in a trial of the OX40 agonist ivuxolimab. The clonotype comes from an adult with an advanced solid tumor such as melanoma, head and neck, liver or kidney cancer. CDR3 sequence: CAGGTFNEKLFF. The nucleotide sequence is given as TGTGCCGGGGGGACCTTTAATGAAAAACTGTTTTTT.